Below, one T cell receptor (beta chain) is given with its context. The ends lost 2 bases at V and 4 bases at J; junction bases unmatched: 2. Per germline, CDR1 SGDLS and CDR2 YYNGEE. The CDR3 consists of 14 residues. The source of the sample is a study of OX40 agonist ivuxolimab in advanced cancers. Sequencing used immunoSEQ multiplex PCR; TCRdb keeps in-frame clones, though not all of them. The data show roughly 25,000 clones, with roughly 82% seen just once and approximately 14% held by the top ten. The input for sequencing was CD4+ or CD8+ T cells sorted from blood, taken in a trial of the OX40 agonist ivuxolimab. The V gene is TRBV9, the J gene TRBJ1-4; 7 bases map to TRBD1. This TCR came from an adult with an advanced solid tumor such as melanoma, head and neck, liver or kidney cancer. For the CDR3, the DNA is TGTGCCAGCAGCGTTGGGGACAGTAATGAAAAACTGTTTTTT. This encodes CASSVGDSNEKLFF.